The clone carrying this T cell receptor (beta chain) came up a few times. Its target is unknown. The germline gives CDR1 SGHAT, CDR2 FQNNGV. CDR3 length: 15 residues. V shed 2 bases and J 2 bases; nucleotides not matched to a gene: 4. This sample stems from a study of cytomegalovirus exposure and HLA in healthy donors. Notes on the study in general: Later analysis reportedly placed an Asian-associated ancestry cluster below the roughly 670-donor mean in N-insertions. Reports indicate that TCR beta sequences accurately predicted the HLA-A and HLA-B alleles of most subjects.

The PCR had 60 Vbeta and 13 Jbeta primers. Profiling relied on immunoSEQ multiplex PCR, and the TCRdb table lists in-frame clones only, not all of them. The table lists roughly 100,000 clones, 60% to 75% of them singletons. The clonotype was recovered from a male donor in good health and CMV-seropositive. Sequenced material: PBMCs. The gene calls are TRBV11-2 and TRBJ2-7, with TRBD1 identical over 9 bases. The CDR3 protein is CASSLSGTGTYEQYF. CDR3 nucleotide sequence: TGTGCCAGCAGCTTATCCGGGACAGGGACCTACGAGCAGTACTTC.